These 23 T cell receptor beta chains were all obtained from the same sample, sequenced in a study of T cells in women clearing cervical HPV infection. Clones were sequenced by immunoSEQ multiplex PCR, and TCRdb holds only the in-frame ones, with some missing. This repertoire comprises around 19,000 clones; its ten largest clones make up approximately 5.5%. Sequenced: blood buffy coat. The origin of the receptors is a woman aged 18 to 75 with a cervical HPV16 infection that either progressed to CIN3+ or cleared (not recorded which).

Details on this clone: The observed sequence ends 3 residues before the CDR3 terminus, with the missing tail filled in from the germline J gene. This chain uses TRBV7-2 with TRBJ1-2, with 10 bases lining up with TRBD1. V shed 5 bases, J shed 3 bases, and the junction held 6 bases outside the gene matches. This CDR3 region has 15 residues. CDR1 is SGHTA, CDR2 FQGNSA, per germline. The DNA read from the CDR3 is TGTGCCAGCAGCGGGACGGGACAGGGGTACTATGGC. Its protein product is CASSGTGQGYYG. The entire CDR3 is CASSGTGQGYYGYTF.

To note about this clone: The CDR3 end falls 3 residues outside the read, so it is completed with the germline J gene. This chain links TRBV7-2 with TRBJ2-1, with 7 bases that match TRBD1. Germline-derived CDR1 and CDR2 are SGHTA and FQGNSA. The CDR3 spans 14 residues. J was trimmed by 0 bases and V by 5 bases; bases with no gene match: 1. The DNA read from the CDR3 is TGTGCCAGCAGCCGACAGGGCTCCTACAATGAG. Encoded protein: CASSRQGSYNE. The whole CDR3 reads CASSRQGSYNEQFF.

Concerning this clone: The CDR3 goes on 3 residues after the read ends, and that part is filled in from the germline J gene. The chain recombines TRBV12-3 or TRBV12-4 with TRBJ2-7; possibly TRBD1 or TRBD2 for D (6 bases each). Deletions cut 6 bases from V and 5 bases from J, with 17 bases between. This CDR3 has 14 amino acids. The CDR3 sequence is CASRAGGGRNEQYF. The sequenced CDR3 bases are TGTGCCAGCAGGGCCGGAGGGGGACGCAACGAG.

A word on this clone: The CDR3 end lies 3 residues beyond the end of the read and is filled in from the germline J gene. The genes are TRBV7-2 and TRBJ2-5; D may be TRBD1 (7 bases). The CDR3 consists of 15 residues. The germline CDR1 and CDR2 sequences are SGHTA and FQGNSA. The CDR3 bases that were read are TGTGCCAGCAGTTCGGGACAGCGGGTGACGCATACC. It codes for CASSSGQRVTHT. The full CDR3 sequence reads CASSSGQRVTHTQYF.

To note about this clone: Read sequence stops 3 residues before the CDR3 end, and the germline J gene provides the missing end. The gene calls are TRBV2 and TRBJ1-1, with 7 nucleotides matching TRBD1. J gave up 1 base and V 7 bases, and 9 bases lay outside the gene matches. In germline, CDR1 is SNHLY, CDR2 FYNNEI. CDR3 length: 15 residues. CDR3 amino acids: CASKIYRGENTEAFF. The sequenced CDR3 bases are TGTGCCAGCAAGATCTACAGGGGCGAGAACACTGAA. The whole variable domain, filled in from reference TRBV2 and TRBJ1-1, reads EPEVTQTPSHQVTQMGQEVILRCVPISNHLYFYWYRQILGQKVEFLVSFYNNEISEKSEIFDDQFSVERPDGSNFTLKIRSTKLEDSAMYFCASKIYRGENTEAFFGQGTRLTVV.

About this clone: The read is 3 residues too short to cover the CDR3 end, so that end is filled in from the germline J gene. V gene TRBV2 combines with J gene TRBJ2-5; 11 nucleotides match TRBD1. V shed 6 bases and J 5 bases; nucleotides not matched to a gene: 11. There are 16 residues in the CDR3. From germline, CDR1 is SNHLY and CDR2 FYNNEI. The CDR3 sequence: CASSTGTGGVGETQYF. The part of the CDR3 DNA that was read is TGTGCCAGCAGCACAGGGACAGGGGGAGTAGGGGAGACC.

Comments on this clone: The sequenced fragment ends 3 residues before the CDR3 boundary, so the rest is inferred from the germline J gene. The same CDR3 can be traced to other DNA sequences in this sample. The chain is built from TRBV7-2 and TRBJ2-3; 11 positions match TRBD1. Germline CDR1 SGHTA, CDR2 FQGNSA. The CDR3 sequence is 14 residues long. The DNA read from the CDR3 is TGTGCCAGCAGCTTGGACAGGGGGCAAGAGACG. Translating gives CASSLDRGQET. The whole CDR3 region reads CASSLDRGQETQYF.

With respect to this clone: An end of the junction differs from the germline gene, which may be a read error. CDR3 amino acids: CASSQERQGDTGELFF. The CDR3 bases that were read are TGCGCCAGCAGCCAAGAACGGCAGGGGGACACCGGGGAG. This chain uses TRBV4-2 with TRBJ2-2; 7 nucleotides align to TRBD1. The CDR3 end is not reached by the read, which stops 3 residues before it; the germline J gene fills it in. This CDR3 is built from 16 residues. The germline V gene has CDR1 LGHNA and CDR2 YNFKEQ.

Comment on this clone: The read is 3 residues too short to cover the CDR3 end, so that end is filled in from the germline J gene. The chain carries TRBV6-4 and TRBJ2-3, with 12 bases aligning to TRBD2. The CDR3 runs to 15 residues. From germline, CDR1 is MRHNA and CDR2 SNTAGT. The sequenced CDR3 bases are TGTGCCAGCAGCCCCCTAGCGGGGGGGCGTCAGACG. Translation: CASSPLAGGRQT. The complete CDR3 protein is CASSPLAGGRQTQYF.

In regard to this clone: With the read ending 3 residues before the CDR3 end, the germline J gene is used to fill in that end. V and J are TRBV7-2 and TRBJ2-5; perhaps TRBD2 as D (6 bases). Germline CDR1 reads SGHTA; CDR2 reads FQGNSA. The CDR3 length is 13 residues. The V end lost 3 bases, the J end lost 7 bases, and 12 bases lay between the germline ends. The sequenced CDR3 bases are TGTGCCAGCAGCTTCGGGGGAAGGGGGACC. Protein: CASSFGGRGT. The entire CDR3 is CASSFGGRGTQYF.

Worth noting for this clone: The read ends 3 residues early relative to the CDR3; the germline J gene fills the gap. The chain is built from TRBV19 and TRBJ2-2; D tentatively reads TRBD1 or TRBD2 (5 bases each). CDR3 length equals 15 residues. The V gene's germline CDR1 is LNHDA and CDR2 SQIVND (reference sequence). This chain's CDR3 is CASHQEAAGANVLFF. The sequenced CDR3 bases are TGTGCCAGCCACCAGGAGGCGGCTGGGGCCAACGTG.

For this clone: Read data end 3 residues before the CDR3 end; the end is taken from the germline J gene. This rearrangement joins TRBV7-3 to TRBJ1-2, with TRBD1 matching over 7 bases. From germline, CDR1 is SGHTA and CDR2 FQGTGA. There are 16 residues in the CDR3. Incomplete CDR3 DNA: TGTGCCAGCAGCTTAAGGGCAGGGGGGCGTCCCTACGAC. Protein: CASSLRAGGRPYD. The CDR3 as a whole reads CASSLRAGGRPYDYTF.

About this clone itself: The read ends 3 residues early relative to the CDR3; the germline J gene fills the gap. V and J are TRBV12-3 or TRBV12-4 and TRBJ1-6; 8 bases align to TRBD1. The length of the CDR3 is 14 residues. The V gene end was trimmed by 6 bases and the J gene end by 9 bases; junction bases not matched to a gene: 7. CDR3 protein: CASRPTGGVSPLHF. The DNA read from the CDR3 is TGTGCCAGCAGGCCTACAGGGGGTGTTTCACCC.

Points on this clone: From the germline J gene comes the end of the CDR3, since the read stops 3 residues before it. The gene calls are TRBV19 and TRBJ1-5; 8 bases map to TRBD1. The CDR3 has 15 residues. Trimming cost V 6 bases and J 4 bases; bases outside gene matches: 8. In germline, CDR1 is LNHDA, CDR2 SQIVND (reference sequence). CDR3 DNA, as far as it was read: TGTGCCAGTAGCCAGGGACAGGTCGCTAATCAGCCC. It specifies CASSQGQVANQP. The CDR3 in its entirety is CASSQGQVANQPQHF.

Notes on this clone: The DNA ends 3 residues before the CDR3 does, and the rest of the CDR3 is filled in from the germline J gene. The rearrangement joins TRBV7-2 to TRBJ1-1, with D possibly being TRBD1 (6 bases). CDR1 is SGHTA and CDR2 is FQGNSA in the germline V gene. This CDR3 has 13 residues. Deletions cut 3 bases from V and 5 bases from J, with 10 bases between. CDR3 bases read: TGTGCCAGCAGCTTTCAGGGGAGGACTGAA. This encodes CASSFQGRTE. The whole CDR3 protein reads CASSFQGRTEAFF.

Comments on this clone: The CDR3 end is not reached by the read, which stops 3 residues before it; the germline J gene fills it in. The rearrangement uses TRBV5-1 and TRBJ2-1; 12 bases agree with TRBD1. CDR1 is SGHRS, CDR2 YFSETQ, per germline. The CDR3 is 16 amino acids. The J segment lost 8 bases and the V segment lost 4 bases, leaving 10 bases of the junction unmatched. The CDR3 loop reads CASSQTGTGGADEQFF. CDR3 DNA, as far as it was read: TGCGCCAGCAGCCAAACCGGGACAGGGGGCGCAGATGAG.

On this clone itself: From the germline J gene comes the end of the CDR3, since the read stops 3 residues before it. V and J are TRBV7-2 and TRBJ2-1; 7 bases agree with TRBD2. Trimming removed 4 bases from V and 3 bases from J; junction bases left unmatched: 3. The germline V gene encodes CDR1 SGHTA and CDR2 FQGNSA. The CDR3 extends over 14 amino acids. This CDR3 reads CASSSSGGYNEQFF. The part of the CDR3 DNA that was read is TGTGCCAGCAGCTCATCGGGGGGCTACAATGAG.

For this clone: Read data end 3 residues before the CDR3 end; the end is taken from the germline J gene. The chain links TRBV7-9 to TRBJ1-2, with 9 bases aligning to TRBD1. After removal of 5 bases from V and 2 bases from J, the junction contained 3 bases not matched to a gene. Germline V lookup: CDR1 SEHNR, CDR2 FQNEAQ (reference sequence). This CDR3 is 14 amino acids long. CDR3 sequence: CASSHGQGNYGYTF. CDR3 bases read: TGTGCCAGCAGCCACGGACAGGGGAACTATGGC.

Concerning this clone: The missing CDR3 end, 3 residues past where the read stops, is filled in from the germline J gene. The chain joins TRBV27 to TRBJ2-2; no definite D call. The CDR3 consists of 13 residues. Germline V CDR1 and CDR2: MNHEY, SMNVEV (reference sequence). V lost 5 bases and J lost 8, with 12 bases in between. The CDR3 is CASSIRAAGELFF. The covered CDR3 bases are TGTGCCAGCAGTATCCGAGCTGCTGGGGAG.

As concerns this clone: The sequence runs out 3 residues before the end of the CDR3; the remainder is reconstructed from the germline J gene. This chain connects TRBV30 to TRBJ1-1, with TRBD1 as a possible D gene (6 bases). Per the germline V gene, CDR1 is GTSNPN and CDR2 is SVGIG (reference sequence). This CDR3 contains 12 residues. V lost 8 bases to trimming and J lost 4 bases, with 14 bases between them. CDR3 DNA (partial): TGTGCCCGGGGAAGGGGGTCCACTGAA. This gives the protein CARGRGSTE. The full-length CDR3 reads as CARGRGSTEAFF. The complete variable domain, with remaining parts taken from reference TRBV30 and TRBJ1-1, reads SQTIHQWPATLVQPVGSPLSLECTVEGTSNPNLYWYRQAAGRGLQLLFYSVGIGQISSEVPQNLSASRPQDRQFILSSKKLLLSDSGFYLCARGRGSTEAFFGQGTRLTVV.

As to this clone: The read ends 3 residues shy of where the CDR3 ends; the end is completed using the germline J gene. This sequence joins TRBV7-9 and TRBJ1-4; TRBD1 aligns across 9 bases. This CDR3 has 15 residues. The V gene's germline CDR1 is SEHNR and CDR2 FQNEAQ (reference sequence). CDR3 DNA, as far as it was read: TGTGCCAGCAGCTCTCCGGGACAGGGTATTTCACCA. Its protein product is CASSSPGQGISP. The CDR3, in full, reads CASSSPGQGISPLFF.

About this clone itself: The read terminates 3 residues before the CDR3 end, so the remaining end is supplied by the germline J gene. This sequence joins TRBV5-1 and TRBJ1-3; D unresolved. Germline CDR1 and CDR2: SGHRS and YFSETQ. V lost 0 bases and J 0 bases, leaving 10 bases between the germline ends. CDR3 length: 16 amino acids. CDR3 residues: CASSLAGTDSGNTIYF. CDR3 DNA, as far as it was read: TGCGCCAGCAGCTTGGCCGGCACAGACTCTGGAAACACC.

As for this clone: The CDR3 end lies 3 residues beyond the end of the read and is filled in from the germline J gene. The chain uses TRBV13 and TRBJ2-5; D is ambiguous. V dropped 1 base and J dropped 5 bases, with 11 bases sitting between them. The CDR3 has 14 residues. From germline, CDR1 is PRHDT and CDR2 FYEKMQ (reference sequence). The CDR3 loop reads CASSLVSNPETQYF. The sequenced part of the CDR3 DNA is TGTGCCAGCAGCTTAGTTTCTAACCCCGAGACC.